Each of the 25 T cell receptor beta chains below was sequenced from the same sample in a study of spatial heterogeneity in lung cancer. Each CDR3 protein is one row after TCRdb ran MiXCR on the 5' RACE reads. The sample lists tens of thousands of distinct CDR3 sequences, 4.5% to 7% occurring once. Time point defined: sample taken at primary tumor resection. Sequenced material: PBMCs, taken at surgery. The receptors were gathered from a male donor with early-stage non-small cell lung cancer.

The table lists this clonotype with a few counts. The chain recombines TRBV12-3 or TRBV12-4 with TRBJ2-7, with no clear D. V lost 5 bases and J lost 4, with 18 bases in between. The CDR3 length is 15 residues. The CDR3 here is CASSVLITAQYEQYF. The DNA for the CDR3 is TGTGCCAGCAGTGTTCTCATCACCGCCCAGTACGAGCAGTACTTC.

At least ten counts were recorded for this clonotype. The gene calls are TRBV13 and TRBJ2-7; a weak D match, TRBD2 (5 bases). In germline, CDR1 is PRHDT, CDR2 FYEKMQ (reference sequence). V was pared by 5 bases and J by 4 bases, with 18 bases between. This CDR3 contains 15 residues. CDR3 amino acids: CASSPSMGSRYEQYF. The DNA of the CDR3 is TGTGCCAGCAGCCCATCTATGGGGAGTCGATACGAGCAGTACTTC.

This clonotype was recorded many times. This chain joins TRBV7-9 and TRBJ2-2; TRBD1 aligns across 9 bases. This CDR3 contains 15 residues. Trimming removed 5 bases from V and 6 bases from J; junction bases left unmatched: 7. Per the germline V gene, CDR1 is SEHNR and CDR2 is FQNEAQ (reference sequence). CDR3 sequence reads: CASSTGGYFSGELFF. The CDR3 coding sequence is TGTGCCAGCAGCACAGGGGGCTACTTTTCCGGGGAGCTGTTTTTT.

This clonotype was seen a few times. The V call is TRBV20-1, the J call TRBJ2-3, with D maybe TRBD2 (5 bases). Trimming left V 8 bases short and J 3 bases short, with 18 bases between. The CDR3 covers 14 residues. The V gene's germline CDR1 is DFQATT and CDR2 SNEGSKA (reference sequence). Written as DNA, the CDR3 is TGCAGTCTCGCCAAACGTTCGGGAACAGATACGCAGTATTTT. It translates to CSLAKRSGTDTQYF.

This clonotype was counted ten times or more. This rearrangement joins TRBV2 to TRBJ2-7; 10 bases map to TRBD1. The CDR3 contains 14 residues. Germline V CDR1 and CDR2: SNHLY, FYNNEI. Trimming cost V 4 bases and J 6 bases; bases outside gene matches: 6. The chain's CDR3 is CASSAGTGVFEQYF. In nucleotides, the CDR3 is TGTGCCAGCAGTGCGGGGACAGGGGTTTTCGAGCAGTACTTC.

This clonotype was found many times. The chain couples TRBV12-3 or TRBV12-4 to TRBJ1-1; D remains ambiguous. V dropped 7 bases and J dropped 1 base, with 4 bases sitting between them. The CDR3 runs to 11 residues. In DNA, the CDR3 is TGTGCCAGCACCGAGAACACTGAAGCTTTCTTT. Translating gives CASTENTEAFF.

This clonotype was counted ten times or more. The rearrangement uses TRBV7-8 and TRBJ2-6; the D is unclear. The ends were cut back, 4 bases at V and 2 bases at J, with 6 bases in the middle. This CDR3 has 14 residues. Germline V CDR1 and CDR2: SGHVS, FQNEAQ. CDR3 protein: CASSSPPGANVLTF. The CDR3 nucleotides read TGTGCCAGCAGCTCCCCCCCTGGGGCCAACGTCCTGACTTTC.

Note on this clonotype: A much bigger clone sits one base away, suggesting this may be a read error. The chain uses TRBV7-2 and TRBJ2-3; the D is unclear. The germline V gene has CDR1 SGHTA and CDR2 FQGNSA. The CDR3 length is 14 residues. V was cut by 5 bases and J by 8 bases, with 17 bases left in between. The CDR3 here is CASSRSDLFGTQYF. CDR3 DNA: TGTGCCAGCAGCCGGTCGGACCTTTTTGGTACGCAGTATTTT.

The gene calls are TRBV7-2 and TRBJ2-5; perhaps TRBD2 as D (5 bases). Trimming stripped 0 bases from V and 5 bases from J, with 7 bases between. The CDR3 consists of 13 residues. The germline V gene encodes CDR1 SGHTA and CDR2 FQGNSA. The CDR3 coding sequence is TGTGCCAGCAGCTTAGCGCGGGCGGAGACCCAGTACTTC. Translation: CASSLARAETQYF.

This clonotype appeared many times. V is TRBV27 and J is TRBJ2-7, with D possibly TRBD2 on 5 matching bases. V was cut by 3 bases and J by 2 bases, with 11 bases left in between. This CDR3 has 14 residues. Germline V gives CDR1 MNHEY, CDR2 SMNVEV (reference sequence). CDR3 sequence reads: CASSFLSGTYEQYF. The DNA for the CDR3 is TGTGCCAGCAGTTTCCTCTCGGGGACCTACGAGCAGTACTTC.

This chain connects TRBV3-1 to TRBJ2-7, with TRBD2 matching over 8 bases. The germline V gene encodes CDR1 LGHDT and CDR2 YNNKEL (reference sequence). V dropped 6 bases and J dropped 6; count of bases not matched to a gene: 13. The CDR3 is made up of 15 amino acids. CDR3 region: CASSFGGGPLGEQYF. The CDR3 DNA reads TGTGCCAGCAGTTTTGGCGGGGGGCCCCTCGGCGAGCAGTACTTC.

This clonotype was counted ten times or more. This sequence joins TRBV18 and TRBJ1-4; 7 bases map to TRBD1. The V and J ends lost 2 bases and 10 bases, in that order; junction bases with no gene match: 10. CDR3 length: 15 amino acids. Germline lookup yields CDR1 KGHSH and CDR2 LQKENI. DNA for the CDR3: TGTGCCAGCTCACCATCTGCCGACAGGGTGGCAAAACTGTTTTTT. This translates into CASSPSADRVAKLFF.

The sample holds many counts of this clonotype. The chain employs TRBV6-2 or TRBV6-3 and TRBJ1-1, with D perhaps TRBD1 (5 bases). CDR1 MNHEY and CDR2 SVGEGT come from the germline V gene. This CDR3 has 14 residues. The V and J ends lost 3 bases and 1 base respectively, with 9 bases between them. The CDR3 sequence: CASSYDSWNTEAFF. In DNA form, the CDR3 reads TGTGCCAGCAGTTATGACAGCTGGAACACTGAAGCTTTCTTT.

This clonotype was observed at least ten times. The chain has TRBV6-5 and TRBJ2-1, with 9 nucleotides matching TRBD1. Germline V CDR1 and CDR2: MNHEY, SVGAGI. The CDR3 length is 15 residues. The V segment lost 5 bases and the J segment 1 base; nucleotides outside the gene matches: 3. CDR3 residues: CASSRGQGSYNEQFF. DNA for the CDR3: TGTGCCAGCAGTCGCGGACAGGGGTCCTACAATGAGCAGTTCTTC.

This clonotype was picked up many times. The CDR3 sequence: CSARLGGMPEAFF. The CDR3 DNA reads TGCAGTGCTAGATTAGGCGGTATGCCTGAAGCTTTCTTT. This rearrangement joins TRBV20-1 to TRBJ1-1; D is undetermined. V was cut by 2 bases and J by 6 bases, with 13 bases left in between. The germline V gene has CDR1 DFQATT and CDR2 SNEGSKA (reference sequence). The CDR3 is 13 amino acids.

In this sample, this clonotype turned up many times. This sequence joins TRBV7-3 and TRBJ2-1; TRBD2 matches 9 bases. Germline CDR1 and CDR2: SGHTA and FQGTGA. There are 17 residues in the CDR3. Trimming removed 2 bases from V and 5 bases from J; junction bases left unmatched: 10. The CDR3, as DNA: TGTGCCAGCAGCTTACGGGTAGCGGGAGTTACGGACAATGAGCAGTTCTTC. Its protein is CASSLRVAGVTDNEQFF.

This clonotype was counted at least ten times. The chain has TRBV7-6 and TRBJ1-2; TRBD1 matches 7 bases. This CDR3 region has 13 residues. CDR1 is SGHVS, CDR2 FNYEAQ, per germline. V trimming: 5 bases; J trimming: 3 bases; junction bases outside the gene matches: 3. DNA for the CDR3: TGTGCCAGCAGCCCTCAGGGGGACTATGGCTACACCTTC. Translating gives CASSPQGDYGYTF. The complete variable domain, with remaining parts taken from reference TRBV7-6 and TRBJ1-2, reads GAGVSQSPRYKVTKRGQDVALRCDPISGHVSLYWYRQALGQGPEFLTYFNYEAQQDKSGLPNDRFSAERPEGSISTLTIQRTEQRDSAMYRCASSPQGDYGYTFGSGTRLTVV.

This clonotype was counted only a few times. The genes are TRBV29-1 and TRBJ2-6; D gene ambiguous. The V and J ends lost 4 bases and 2 bases respectively, with 6 bases between them. The length of the CDR3 is 13 residues. Germline-derived CDR1 and CDR2 are SQVTM and ANQGSEA. CDR3 sequence: CSVVYAGANVLTF. The CDR3 region has the DNA TGCAGCGTTGTGTACGCTGGGGCCAACGTCCTGACTTTC.

This clonotype was found many times. The V gene is TRBV3-1, the J gene TRBJ1-4, with a weak D call TRBD1 (5 bases). Germline assignment: CDR1 LGHDT and CDR2 YNNKEL (reference sequence). The CDR3 sequence is 15 residues long. The V end lost 2 bases, the J end lost 0 bases, and 7 bases lay between the germline ends. CDR3 DNA: TGTGCCAGCAGCCAACAGGGCACAACTAATGAAAAACTGTTTTTT. This gives the protein CASSQQGTTNEKLFF.

This clonotype was counted a few times. V gene TRBV1 combines with J gene TRBJ2-5. TRBV1 is deemed a pseudogene. The CDR3 covers 12 residues. The DNA of the CDR3 is TGCACCAGCGAGGGGGACCAAGAGACCCAGTACTTC. Translating gives CTSEGDQETQYF.

This clonotype was seen many times. The DNA for the CDR3 is TGTGCCAGCAGCCAAGACGGTAGCGGGAGAGGGACCCAGTACTTC. Its translation is CASSQDGSGRGTQYF. The rearrangement links TRBV4-2 to TRBJ2-5, with TRBD2 matching over 9 bases. After removal of 0 bases from V and 7 bases from J, the junction contained 6 bases not matched to a gene. Germline-derived CDR1 and CDR2 are LGHNA and YNFKEQ. The CDR3 length is 15 residues.

This clonotype was detected many times. This chain connects TRBV14 to TRBJ1-6; the D is unclear. This CDR3 is 13 amino acids long. V lost 4 bases and J lost 9, with 10 bases in between. From germline, CDR1 is SGHDN and CDR2 FVKESK. CDR3 amino acids: CASSPAVASPLHF. The CDR3 DNA sequence: TGTGCCAGCAGCCCCGCAGTGGCTTCACCCCTCCACTTT.

This clonotype was detected ten times or more. V usage is TRBV5-1 and J usage is TRBJ2-5, with D perhaps matching TRBD1 (7 bases). The CDR3 length is 15 residues. CDR1 SGHRS and CDR2 YFSETQ come from the germline V gene. Trimming took off 3 bases at V and 4 bases at J, with 16 bases between the two ends. DNA for the CDR3: TGCGCCAGCAGCTCCCCGACAGGGAGGAGAGAGACCCAGTACTTC. This encodes CASSSPTGRRETQYF.

Many counts were recorded for this clonotype. V gene TRBV10-1 combines with J gene TRBJ1-1; no reliable D call. Germline lookup yields CDR1 WNHNN and CDR2 SYGVQD (reference sequence). V was trimmed by 9 bases and J by 11 bases, leaving 19 bases between them. The CDR3 contains 12 residues. The CDR3 loop reads CASPAAEPVAFF. The CDR3, as DNA: TGCGCCAGTCCAGCAGCGGAGCCGGTGGCTTTCTTT.

This clonotype occurred a few times. The genes are TRBV18 and TRBJ2-5, with TRBD2 identical over 7 bases. V shed 2 bases, J shed 3 bases, and the junction held 12 bases outside the gene matches. CDR1 is KGHSH and CDR2 is LQKENI in the germline V gene. The CDR3 loop spans 17 amino acids. Written as DNA, the CDR3 is TGTGCCAGCTCACCAGGCGTCCACGGCAGCGGGAAAGAGACCCAGTACTTC. It specifies CASSPGVHGSGKETQYF.